This T cell receptor (beta chain) was sequenced for a study of blood T cell repertoires in COVID-19. CDR1 SEHNR and CDR2 FQNEAQ come from the germline V gene (reference sequence). Losses at the gene ends were 4 bases for V and 10 bases for J; bases not matched to a gene: 11. The CDR3 length is 16 residues. Method: immunoSEQ multiplex PCR; TCRdb's copy keeps in-frame clones and lacks some. Here the sample spans fewer than 350,000 clones, roughly 87% being singletons. The chain joins TRBV7-9 to TRBJ1-6, with 9 bases that match TRBD1. This TCR came from a man under 40 with COVID-19, enrolled during active disease. The sample taken for sequencing was peripheral blood. CDR3 region: CASSSTGQGNVSPLHF. CDR3 DNA: TGTGCCAGCAGCTCGACCGGACAGGGGAACGTATCACCCCTCCACTTT.